Detailed here is one T cell receptor (beta chain). Its matching antigen is unknown. These data belong to a study of Ad26.COV2.S vaccination and SARS-CoV-2 variants. Whole-study context: Recipients of Ad26.COV2.S got it intramuscularly, once or twice 56 days apart.

The germline V gene encodes CDR1 MNHEY and CDR2 SVGAGI. The V segment lost 2 bases and the J segment 2 bases; nucleotides outside the gene matches: 3. The CDR3 consists of 15 residues. The treatment: over 15 received Ad26.COV2.S at low or high dose, single or two shots; a few received placebo; per-sample allocation not given. The investigators took samples on day 63 after the first vaccine or placebo injection. Vaccine was an Ad26 vector expressing Wuhan-strain SARS-CoV-2 spike. This table comes from immunoSEQ multiplex PCR, and its TCRdb copy is limited to in-frame clones, with some not included. The sample has 400,000 to 450,000 clones; about 93% are singletons. Study results and caveats: From the TCR breadth and depth analyses, total T cell responses may have been underestimated.

This receptor was taken from a person aged 18 to 65 who received the Ad26.COV2.S COVID-19 vaccine or a placebo. The gene calls are TRBV6-5 and TRBJ2-7; 10 positions match TRBD2. The material was peripheral blood, obtained in a trial of Ad26.COV2.S vaccine versus placebo. CDR3 DNA: TGTGCCAGCAGTTACCGACTAGCGGGCACCTACGAGCAGTACTTC. Protein sequence: CASSYRLAGTYEQYF.